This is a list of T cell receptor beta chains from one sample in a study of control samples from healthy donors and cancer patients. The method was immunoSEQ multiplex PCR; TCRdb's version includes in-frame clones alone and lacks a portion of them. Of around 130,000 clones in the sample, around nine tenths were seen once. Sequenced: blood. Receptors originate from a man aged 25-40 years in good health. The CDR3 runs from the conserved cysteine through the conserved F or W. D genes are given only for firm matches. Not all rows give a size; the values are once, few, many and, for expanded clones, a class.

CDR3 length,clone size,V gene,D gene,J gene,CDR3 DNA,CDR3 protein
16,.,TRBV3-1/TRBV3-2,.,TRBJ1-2,TGTGCCAGCAGCCAAACCGGGGGCGCCGTGATAGATGGCTACACCTTC,CASSQTGGAVIDGYTF
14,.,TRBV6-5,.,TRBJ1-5,TGTGCCAGCAGTTCCGTCGGAGGGTATCAGCCCCAGCATTTT,CASSSVGGYQPQHF
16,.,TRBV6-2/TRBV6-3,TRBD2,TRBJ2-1,TGTGCCAGCAGTTACGAGACTAGCGGGGGATCGATTGAGCAGTTCTTC,CASSYETSGGSIEQFF
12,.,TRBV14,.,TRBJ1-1,TGTGCCAGCAGCCACGTGAACACTGAAGCTTTCTTT,CASSHVNTEAFF
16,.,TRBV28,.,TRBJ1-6,TGTGCCAGCAGTTTGGGGGGTTCCTCCTATAATTCACCCCTCCACTTT,CASSLGGSSYNSPLHF
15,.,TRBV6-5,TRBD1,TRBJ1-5,TGTGCCAGCAGTCTCAACAGGGGAGGCAATCAGCCCCAGCATTTT,CASSLNRGGNQPQHF
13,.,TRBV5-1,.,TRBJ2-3,TGCGCCAGCAGCTTGGGAAACACAGATACGCAGTATTTT,CASSLGNTDTQYF
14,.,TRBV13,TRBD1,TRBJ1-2,TGTGCCAGCAGCTTAGTGACAGGGGTCTATGGCTACACCTTC,CASSLVTGVYGYTF
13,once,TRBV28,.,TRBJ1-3,TGTGCCAGCAGCCCCCCCCGGGGAAACACCATATATTTT,CASSPPRGNTIYF
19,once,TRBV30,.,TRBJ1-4,TGTGCCTGGAGTGCCCCGGCCCACGAATGGACAGTACGGAGTGAAAAACTGTTTTTT,CAWSAPAHEWTVRSEKLFF
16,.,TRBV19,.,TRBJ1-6,TGTGCCAGTAGGCAGACAGGTGGGGAGTATAATTCACCCCTCCACTTT,CASRQTGGEYNSPLHF
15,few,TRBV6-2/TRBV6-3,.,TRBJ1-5,TGTGCCAGCAGTACAGGGTCTCGTGGAGTCCAGCCCCAGCATTTT,CASSTGSRGVQPQHF